Sequencing of this T cell receptor (beta chain) was carried out in a study of blood T cells in healthy people across ages. Looking at the study overall: Template switching captured about one barcoded beta molecule per two T cells.

Trimming cost V 2 bases and J 1 base, with 8 bases left between them. The CDR3 contains 14 residues. In germline, CDR1 is MNHEY, CDR2 SVGEGT. Study observations and caveats: Shifts in expanded clonotypes may have been confounded by donor CMV status, which was unknown.

A sample-barcoded 5' primer and a J-beta primer mix were used in a second PCR of about 7 to 12 cycles. TCRdb re-called the 5' RACE reads with MiXCR, one entry per CDR3 protein. The sample shows 1.5 million to 2 million distinct CDR3 sequences, about 50% of them seen only once. Regarding this clonotype: Its antigen is not identified.

The chain is built from TRBV6-2 or TRBV6-3 and TRBJ2-5, with D unresolved. The clonotype originates from a woman between 40 and 50 years old in good health. The sample taken for sequencing was blood. CDR3 protein: CASSYLQIQETQYF. CDR3 nucleotides: TGTGCCAGCAGTTACCTGCAGATCCAAGAGACCCAGTACTTC.